These 5 T cell receptor beta chains originate from one sample sequenced in a study of early T cells in non-severe SARS-CoV-2 infection. MiXCR was run by TCRdb on the 5' RACE reads, yielding one entry per CDR3 protein. The table has 40,000 or so distinct CDR3 sequences, approximately 7.2% seen once. The specimen was whole blood, collected at baseline. These receptors came from an adult who was a healthcare worker with PCR-confirmed SARS-CoV-2 infection or an uninfected control (not recorded which).

This clonotype was seen a few times. The chain combines TRBV29-1 with TRBJ2-1; D is ambiguous. Germline CDR1 reads SQVTM; CDR2 reads ANQGSEA. V was pared by 1 base and J by 0 bases, with 10 bases between. The CDR3 covers 15 residues. This CDR3 is CSVEVVWPSYNEQFF. The CDR3 DNA is TGCAGCGTTGAAGTAGTGTGGCCCTCCTACAATGAGCAGTTCTTC.

This clonotype was counted at least ten times. The chain combines TRBV18 with TRBJ2-1; D is undetermined. The CDR3 spans 12 residues. CDR1 and CDR2 from the germline V gene are KGHSH and LQKENI. V dropped 3 bases and J dropped 6 bases, with 6 bases sitting between them. CDR3 DNA sequence: TGTGCCAGCTCACCGTACGGCAATGAGCAGTTCTTC. This sequence encodes CASSPYGNEQFF. Full variable domain (rest looked up from reference TRBV18 and TRBJ2-1): NAGVMQNPRHLVRRRGQEARLRCSPMKGHSHVYWYRQLPEEGLKFMVYLQKENIIDESGMPKERFSAEFPKEGPSILRIQQVVRGDSAAYFCASSPYGNEQFFGPGTRLTVL.

This clonotype was recorded many times. This rearrangement joins TRBV5-1 to TRBJ1-2; TRBD1 matches 8 bases. This CDR3 has 14 amino acids. Germline trimming cut 4 bases from V and 3 bases from J; bases unmatched to any gene: 5. From germline, CDR1 is SGHRS and CDR2 YFSETQ. Here the CDR3 reads CASSPSTGDYGYTF. In DNA form, the CDR3 reads TGCGCCAGCAGCCCATCGACAGGGGACTATGGCTACACCTTC.

This clonotype was recorded at least ten times. V usage is TRBV18 and J usage is TRBJ2-5, with TRBD1 matching 9 bases. The CDR3 sequence is 15 residues long. Germline V lookup: CDR1 KGHSH, CDR2 LQKENI. With 2 bases clipped from V and 2 bases from J, the junction kept 3 bases outside the gene matches. CDR3 protein: CASSPETGGQETQYF. The CDR3 DNA follows: TGTGCCAGCTCACCAGAGACAGGGGGACAAGAGACCCAGTACTTC.

This clonotype was seen repeatedly, ten times or more. J is TRBJ2-4 and V is TRBV5-1; D is ambiguous. This CDR3 spans 11 amino acids. Germline CDR1 is SGHRS and CDR2 is YFSETQ. V lost 5 bases and J 1 base, leaving 1 base between the germline ends. The CDR3 DNA follows: TGCGCCAGCAGTGCCAAAAACATTCAGTACTTC. Its translation: CASSAKNIQYF.